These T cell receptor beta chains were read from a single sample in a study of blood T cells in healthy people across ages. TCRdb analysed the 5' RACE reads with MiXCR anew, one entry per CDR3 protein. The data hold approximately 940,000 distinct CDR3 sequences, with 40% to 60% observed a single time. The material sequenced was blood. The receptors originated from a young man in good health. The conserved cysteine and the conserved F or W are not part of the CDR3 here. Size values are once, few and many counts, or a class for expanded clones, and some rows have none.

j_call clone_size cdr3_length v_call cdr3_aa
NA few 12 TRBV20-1 SASVSAGGGTQY
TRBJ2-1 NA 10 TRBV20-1 SARGRAAEQF
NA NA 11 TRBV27 ASSVGGKHEQY
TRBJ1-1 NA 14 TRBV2 ASKGQGAHPNTEAF
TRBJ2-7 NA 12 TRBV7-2 ASGMRDGTYEQY
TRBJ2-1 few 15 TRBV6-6 ASSYSVGLGQRNEQF
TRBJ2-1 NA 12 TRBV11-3 ASSRLAVEGEQF
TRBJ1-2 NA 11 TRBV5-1 ASSLEGASGYT
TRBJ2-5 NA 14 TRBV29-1 SVDADREPYQETQY
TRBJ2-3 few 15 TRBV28 ASSLWGGAGPTDTQY
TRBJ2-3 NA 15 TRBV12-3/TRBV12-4 ASNLGQAFFSTDTQY
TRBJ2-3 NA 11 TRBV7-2 ASGPVVPDTQY
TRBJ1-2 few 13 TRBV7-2 ASSPRAGDNYGYT
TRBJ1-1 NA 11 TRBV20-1 SADTGVPTEAF
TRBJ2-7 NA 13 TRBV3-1 ASSQDVTASYEQY
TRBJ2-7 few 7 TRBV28 ASTYEQY
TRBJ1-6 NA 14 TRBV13 ASSRWSGARNSPLH
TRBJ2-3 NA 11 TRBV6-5 ASSYGRSDTQY
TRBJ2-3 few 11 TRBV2 ASSDQGKDTQY
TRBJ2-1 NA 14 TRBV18 ASSLGLAGEDNEQF
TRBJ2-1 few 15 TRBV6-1 ASSDGGTPSSYNEQF
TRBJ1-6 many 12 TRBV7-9 ASSSTIRDSPLH
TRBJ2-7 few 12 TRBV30 AWSSRGTRYEQY
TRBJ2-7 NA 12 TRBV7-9 ASSSVLGGYEQY
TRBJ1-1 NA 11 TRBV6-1 ASINQGNTEAF
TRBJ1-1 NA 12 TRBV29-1 SAPRQGMNTEAF
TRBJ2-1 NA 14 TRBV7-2 ASRQRLAGPDNEQF
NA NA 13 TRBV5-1 ASSPGGQAYNEQY
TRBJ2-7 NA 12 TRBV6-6 ASSSDGEAYEQY
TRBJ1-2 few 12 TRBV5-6 ASSLIQGNYGYT
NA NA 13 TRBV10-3 AISETGSSTYEQY
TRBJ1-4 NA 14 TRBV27 ASSLSGRSTNEKLF
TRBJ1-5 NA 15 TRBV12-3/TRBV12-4 ASSLVSGSYGNQPQH